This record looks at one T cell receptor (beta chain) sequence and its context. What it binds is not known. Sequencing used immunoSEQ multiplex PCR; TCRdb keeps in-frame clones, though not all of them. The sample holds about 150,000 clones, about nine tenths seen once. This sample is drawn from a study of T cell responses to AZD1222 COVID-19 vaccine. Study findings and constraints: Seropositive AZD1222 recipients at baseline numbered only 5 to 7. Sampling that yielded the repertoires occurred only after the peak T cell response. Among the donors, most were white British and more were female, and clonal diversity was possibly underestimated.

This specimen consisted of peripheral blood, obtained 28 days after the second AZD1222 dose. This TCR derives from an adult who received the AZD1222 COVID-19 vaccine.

As DNA, the CDR3 is TGTGCCAGTAGCAACAGGAGAGACAGGGGGCGTTTCTATGGCTACACCTTC. Translating gives CASSNRRDRGRFYGYTF. V gene TRBV19 combines with J gene TRBJ1-2; 10 bases match TRBD1. This CDR3 has 17 residues. Trimming removed 6 bases from V and 4 bases from J; junction bases left unmatched: 14. Germline CDR1 LNHDA, CDR2 SQIVND (reference sequence).